A single sample gave rise to the 23 T cell receptor beta chains below, sequenced in a study of tumor and adjacent non-tumor tissue in lung cancer. The template was RNA from unsorted bulk tissue. The library came from three nested PCR rounds adapted from ARM-PCR protocols. TCRdb reprocessed the multiplex PCR reads with MiXCR, giving one entry per CDR3 protein. The repertoire includes about 120,000 distinct CDR3 sequences, over 75% of them detected once, and around 21% sits in the top ten. The sequencing sample was made of lung tumor tissue. These receptors all come from a man aged 65 to 85 with non-small cell lung cancer.

A note on this clonotype: The germline gene is not matched at one end of the junction; a read error may be the cause. The chain combines TRBV7-2 with TRBJ2-3; TRBD1 matches 7 bases. Germline CDR1 reads SGHTA; CDR2 reads FQGNSA. The CDR3 has 17 amino acids. DNA of the CDR3: TGTGCCAGCAACTTGAGGGGAACAGGGGTCCCCACAGATACGCAGTACTTT. This sequence encodes CASNLRGTGVPTDTQYF.

This clonotype was found a few times. A much bigger clone sits one base away, suggesting this may be a read error. The rearrangement links TRBV28 to TRBJ1-5; no clear D gene. Germline lookup yields CDR1 MDHEN and CDR2 SYDVKM. Trimming stripped 7 bases from V and 4 bases from J, with 17 bases between. The CDR3 length is 15 residues. The CDR3 nucleotides read TGTGCCAGCATTCTCTCCCAGAGGAGAAATCAGCCCCAGCATTTT. This translates into CASILSQRRNQPQHF.

In its sample, this clonotype was seen once. The chain employs TRBV11-2 and TRBJ1-6; D gene uncertain. The CDR3 runs to 18 residues. CDR1 SGHAT and CDR2 FQNNGV come from the germline V gene. With 5 bases removed from V and 1 base from J, the gap between germline ends came to 18 bases. CDR3 residues: CASSAKAGVSSYNSPLHF. CDR3 nucleotide sequence: TGTGCCAGCAGCGCCAAGGCCGGGGTTTCATCCTATAATTCACCCCTCCACTTT.

Turning to this clonotype: The junction does not match germline at one end; this may be a read error. J is TRBJ1-2 and V is TRBV6-5, with 7 bases lining up with TRBD1. CDR1 MNHEY and CDR2 SVGAGI come from the germline V gene. This CDR3 contains 15 residues. The CDR3 loop reads CASRYSGQEAYGYTF. CDR3 in DNA: TGTGCCAGCCGTTACAGCGGACAGGAGGCATATGGCTACACCTTC.

Concerning this clonotype itself: A single base separates this from a much larger clone, so it may be a read error. The J gene is TRBJ2-5, the V gene TRBV20-1; a possible D gene is TRBD2 (6 bases). Germline assignment: CDR1 DFQATT and CDR2 SNEGSKA (reference sequence). The CDR3 has 17 residues. In nucleotides, the CDR3 is TGCAATGCTAGTTCCCCCTCGGGGGACTTGGGGGGAGAGACCCAGTACTTC. It specifies CNASSPSGDLGGETQYF.

To note about this clonotype: At one end, the junction sequence differs from germline, possibly due to a read error. This chain uses TRBV6-2 or TRBV6-3 with TRBJ1-5; TRBD1 matches at 7 bases. There are 15 residues in the CDR3. Germline V gene data show CDR1 as MNHEY and CDR2 as SVGEGT. The chain's CDR3 is CASSYLDRSNQPQLF. The CDR3 nucleotides read TGTGCCAGCAGTTATCTGGACAGGAGTAATCAGCCCCAGCTTTTT.

Details on this clonotype: Just one base apart from a much larger clone, this may be a read error. The gene calls are TRBV29-1 and TRBJ2-3; 7 bases map to TRBD2. Germline lookup yields CDR1 SQVTM and CDR2 ANQGSEA. The CDR3 has 12 amino acids. The chain's CDR3 is CSPVQAGDTRYF. For the CDR3, the DNA is TGCAGCCCAGTACAGGCGGGAGATACGCGGTATTTT.

This clonotype was found many times. The J gene is TRBJ1-1, the V gene TRBV5-1; TRBD1 matches 9 bases. Unmatched junction bases numbered 7, after V lost 4 bases and J lost 0 bases. Per the germline V gene, CDR1 is SGHRS and CDR2 is YFSETQ. The CDR3 covers 16 residues. CDR3 residues: CASSQATGGMNTEAFF. CDR3 in DNA: TGCGCCAGCAGCCAGGCGACAGGGGGGATGAACACTGAAGCTTTCTTT.

Turning to this clonotype: A read error is likely, as this CDR3 ends without the conserved phenylalanine or tryptophan. The rearrangement links TRBV4-3 to TRBJ2-5, with D perhaps matching TRBD1 or TRBD2 (5 bases each). Germline V CDR1 and CDR2: LGHNA, YSLEER. The CDR3 runs 16 residues. Deletions cut 1 base from V and 2 bases from J, with 14 bases between. The CDR3 sequence is CASSQARGVGQETQYL. Written as DNA, the CDR3 is TGCGCCAGCAGCCAAGCAAGAGGGGTGGGACAAGAGACCCAGTACTTG.

Concerning this clonotype itself: One end of the junction does not line up with germline, which may come from a read error. The V gene is TRBV10-1, the J gene TRBJ2-3, with unresolved D. There are 15 residues in the CDR3. CDR1 is WNHNN and CDR2 is SYGVQD in the germline V gene (reference sequence). In nucleotides, the CDR3 is TGCGCCAGCAGTGATAGGGCGGCTGGCACATATACGCAGTATTTT. Its protein product is CASSDRAAGTYTQYF.

A remark on this clonotype: At one of its ends the junction is not consistent with the germline gene, which may arise from a read error. The V and J genes are TRBV5-4 and TRBJ2-5; a possible D gene is TRBD2 (6 bases). Germline V gives CDR1 SGHNT, CDR2 YYREEE (reference sequence). There are 14 residues in the CDR3. The CDR3 loop reads CACSLMRGQETQYF. CDR3 nucleotides: TGTGCCTGCAGCTTGATGCGGGGTCAAGAGACCCAATACTTC.

In regard to this clonotype: The junction differs from germline at one of its ends, possibly a read error. CDR3 region: CASRTGTGLVAETFF. CDR3 DNA: TGTGCCAGCAGAACCGGGACAGGGTTGGTCGCTGAAACTTTCTTT. The genes are TRBV6-5 and TRBJ1-1, with 9 bases aligning to TRBD1. CDR3 length equals 15 residues. Germline assignment: CDR1 MNHEY and CDR2 SVGAGI.

The V call is TRBV29-1, the J call TRBJ2-3; 7 nucleotides line up with TRBD2. The V and J ends lost 7 bases and 4 bases, in that order; junction bases with no gene match: 11. CDR3 size: 14 residues. The germline V gene encodes CDR1 SQVTM and CDR2 ANQGSEA. The CDR3: CSAGEGLRADTQYF. CDR3 DNA: TGCAGCGCCGGGGAGGGACTGAGGGCAGATACGCAGTATTTT.

About this clonotype itself: The missing conserved phenylalanine or tryptophan at the end of this CDR3 makes a read error likely. This chain joins TRBV6-5 and TRBJ1-6; D is unresolved. The length of the CDR3 is 15 residues. Germline V gene data show CDR1 as MNHEY and CDR2 as SVGAGI. The CDR3: CACSYSDGKNSALHS. The CDR3 DNA reads TGTGCCTGCAGTTATTCCGACGGTAAAAATTCAGCCCTCCACTCT.

The chain joins TRBV28 to TRBJ1-1; 8 positions agree with TRBD1. The V segment lost 10 bases and the J segment 2 bases; nucleotides outside the gene matches: 15. This CDR3 is built from 16 residues. Germline CDR1 is MDHEN and CDR2 is SYDVKM. The CDR3 spells CATTYLLRGLNTEAFF. The CDR3 DNA is TGTGCCACAACCTATTTACTCAGGGGGCTCAACACTGAAGCTTTCTTT. The full variable domain, in which reference TRBV28 and TRBJ1-1 provide the parts outside the CDR3, is DVKVTQSSRYLVKRTGEKVFLECVQDMDHENMFWYRQDPGLGLRLIYFSYDVKMKEKGDIPEGYSVSREKKERFSLILESASTNQTSMYLCATTYLLRGLNTEAFFGQGTRLTVV.

The table lists this clonotype with a count of one. The J gene is TRBJ2-1, the V gene TRBV19; 10 bases match TRBD2. CDR1 LNHDA and CDR2 SQIVND come from the germline V gene (reference sequence). The CDR3 spans 16 residues. V dropped 5 bases and J dropped 6; count of bases not matched to a gene: 10. CDR3 protein: CASSFTSGRASNEQFF. The CDR3 region has the DNA TGTGCCAGTAGTTTTACAAGCGGGAGGGCCTCCAATGAGCAGTTCTTC.

In regard to this clonotype: Germline is not matched at one junction end, which may reflect a read error. The V and J genes are TRBV12-3 or TRBV12-4 and TRBJ1-2; tentatively, D is TRBD1 (6 bases). This CDR3 region has 15 residues. CDR3 coding DNA: TGCGCCAGCAGTTTGTACGTAGGGGGAAACTATGACTACACCTTC. It specifies CASSLYVGGNYDYTF.

This clonotype was detected many times. This chain uses TRBV20-1 with TRBJ2-1; D possibly corresponds to TRBD2 (5 bases). There are 14 residues in the CDR3. Germline CDR1 reads DFQATT; CDR2 reads SNEGSKA (reference sequence). V lost 3 bases to trimming and J lost 2 bases, with 11 bases between them. The CDR3 coding sequence is TGCAGTGCTAGTGGCCTAGCTGCCTACAATGAGCAGTTCTTC. Translating gives CSASGLAAYNEQFF.

Only one count was recorded for this clonotype. This may be a read error: a much more frequent sequence differs by one nucleotide. The chain combines TRBV11-2 with TRBJ2-2; D may be TRBD2 (6 bases). This CDR3 is 16 amino acids long. Germline values: CDR1 SGHAT, CDR2 FQNNGV. The CDR3 sequence: CASSLALTRGTGEPFF. The DNA for the CDR3 is TGTGCCAGCAGCTTAGCCCTGACTCGCGGGACCGGGGAGCCGTTTTTT. Variable domain in full (rest from reference TRBV11-2 and TRBJ2-2): EAGVAQSPRYKIIEKRQSVAFWCNPISGHATLYWYQQILGQGPKLLIQFQNNGVVDDSQLPKDRFSAERLKGVDSTLKIQPAKLEDSAVYLCASSLALTRGTGEPFFGEGSRLTVL.

A note on this clonotype: It may be a read error: a sequence one base away is much more abundant. The chain has TRBV20-1 and TRBJ1-1; TRBD1 agrees at 8 bases. Germline trimming cut 5 bases from V and 6 bases from J; bases unmatched to any gene: 11. This CDR3 is built from 14 residues. Germline values: CDR1 DFQATT, CDR2 SNEGSKA (reference sequence). The CDR3 nucleotides read TGCAGTGCTGGGGGCAGGGGGCAGGACTCTGAAGCTTTCTTT. Its translation: CSAGGRGQDSEAFF.

Comments on this clonotype: A clone one base away is much larger, so this may be a read error. The CDR3 DNA is TGTGCCAGCAGATCCACAGGGGGCTCCTATAATCCATCCCTCCACTTT. Its translation is CASRSTGGSYNPSLHF. V usage is TRBV6-5 and J usage is TRBJ1-6; 9 nucleotides agree with TRBD1. This CDR3 spans 16 amino acids. Unmatched junction bases numbered 17, after V lost 6 bases and J lost 14 bases. CDR1 and CDR2 (germline): MNHEY, SVGAGI.

About this clonotype: A much larger clonotype is one base distant, so this may be a read error. The chain employs TRBV11-3 and TRBJ2-2, with D perhaps given as TRBD1 or TRBD2 (5 bases each). Germline CDR1 reads SGHNT; CDR2 reads YENEEA. The CDR3 sequence is 12 residues long. The CDR3: CASSPGAGKLFF. The CDR3 DNA reads as TGTGCCAGCAGCCCCGGGGCCGGGAAGCTGTTTTTT.

The genes are TRBV6-5 and TRBJ1-5, with D maybe TRBD1 (6 bases). Germline CDR1 MNHEY, CDR2 SVGAGI. This CDR3 comprises 13 residues. V was trimmed by 3 bases and J by 10 bases, leaving 13 bases between them. For the CDR3, the DNA is TGTGCCAGCAGTTATAGGGACAAGGGACCCCAGCATTTT. It translates to CASSYRDKGPQHF.